The 21 T cell receptor beta chains below all came from one sample that was sequenced in a study of blood T cells in healthy people across ages. The authors ran a second PCR of about 6 to 12 cycles using a sample-barcoded 5' primer and a J-beta primer mix. TCRdb called the 5' RACE reads again in MiXCR, with one record for every CDR3 protein. In the table there are about 900,000 distinct CDR3 sequences, roughly 52% of which are singletons. The specimen was blood. The receptors were gathered from a man under 40 in good health.

This clonotype was found a few times. The chain links TRBV12-3 or TRBV12-4 to TRBJ1-2; D not certain. Trimming removed 3 bases from V and 1 base from J, with 18 bases in between. CDR3 size: 17 residues. CDR3 residues: CASSFPLTPGDNYGYTF. CDR3 nucleotides: TGTGCCAGCAGTTTCCCGCTTACGCCAGGAGATAACTATGGCTACACCTTC.

This clonotype showed up just a few times. This chain connects TRBV5-1 to TRBJ2-7; D not resolved. Germline CDR1 reads SGHRS; CDR2 reads YFSETQ. Trimming stripped 4 bases from V and 5 bases from J, with 16 bases between. This CDR3 is 14 amino acids long. The CDR3 is CASSPRWPFDEQYF. The CDR3 DNA is TGCGCCAGCAGCCCGAGGTGGCCCTTCGACGAGCAGTACTTC.

Ten or more counts support this clonotype. The rearrangement joins TRBV27 to TRBJ2-7; D ambiguous. The V gene lost 0 bases and the J gene lost 3 bases, with 6 bases spanning the gap. CDR1 is MNHEY and CDR2 is SMNVEV in the germline V gene (reference sequence). This CDR3 spans 13 amino acids. CDR3 loop: CASSLSPLYEQYF. CDR3 DNA: TGTGCCAGCAGTTTATCCCCCCTCTACGAGCAGTACTTC.

The J gene is TRBJ1-1, the V gene TRBV20-1, with D possibly TRBD1 on 6 matching bases. This CDR3 contains 12 residues. In germline, CDR1 is DFQATT, CDR2 SNEGSKA (reference sequence). V lost 6 bases and J 8 bases, leaving 16 bases between the germline ends. CDR3 in DNA: TGCAGTGCCCTCAGACAGGAAAGAGAAGCTTTCTTT. Its translation is CSALRQEREAFF.

The V call is TRBV7-9, the J call TRBJ1-3, with D unresolved. This CDR3 has 15 amino acids. The V end lost 5 bases, the J end lost 1 base, and 12 bases lay between the germline ends. The germline V gene has CDR1 SEHNR and CDR2 FQNEAQ (reference sequence). The CDR3 DNA is TGTGCCAGCAGCCCGAGGGATACGTCTGGAAACACCATATATTTT. It codes for CASSPRDTSGNTIYF.

This clonotype was counted between two and nine times. V is TRBV5-1 and J is TRBJ2-5; 11 bases fit TRBD1. The CDR3 extends over 15 amino acids. After removal of 2 bases from V and 5 bases from J, the junction contained 5 bases not matched to a gene. Germline V gives CDR1 SGHRS, CDR2 YFSETQ. CDR3 in amino acids: CASSLGQGAVETQYF. In DNA form, the CDR3 reads TGCGCCAGCAGCTTAGGACAGGGGGCCGTTGAGACCCAGTACTTC. The full variable domain, completed using reference TRBV5-1 and TRBJ2-5, is KAGVTQTPRYLIKTRGQQVTLSCSPISGHRSVSWYQQTPGQGLQFLFEYFSETQRNKGNFPGRFSGRQFSNSRSEMNVSTLELGDSALYLCASSLGQGAVETQYFGPGTRLLVL.

The rearrangement uses TRBV2 and TRBJ1-4; D perhaps matches TRBD1 (5 bases). In germline, CDR1 is SNHLY, CDR2 FYNNEI. V lost 7 bases and J 8 bases, leaving 17 bases between the germline ends. This CDR3 spans 14 amino acids. CDR3 sequence: CASNSGFSAEKLFF. In nucleotides, the CDR3 is TGTGCCAGCAATTCAGGGTTTAGTGCGGAAAAACTGTTTTTT. Complete variable domain (other parts from reference TRBV2 and TRBJ1-4): EPEVTQTPSHQVTQMGQEVILRCVPISNHLYFYWYRQILGQKVEFLVSFYNNEISEKSEIFDDQFSVERPDGSNFTLKIRSTKLEDSAMYFCASNSGFSAEKLFFGSGTQLSVL.

As for this clonotype: A junction boundary mismatches the germline segment, possibly from a read error. The V gene is TRBV5-1, the J gene TRBJ2-3, with 10 bases matching TRBD2. This CDR3 comprises 15 residues. Germline values: CDR1 SGHRS, CDR2 YFSETQ. The CDR3: CARSSGTSGTDTQYF. The CDR3 DNA sequence: TGCGCCCGCAGCTCTGGGACTAGCGGCACAGATACGCAGTATTTT.

This sequence joins TRBV6-5 and TRBJ2-7; D possibly uses TRBD1 or TRBD2 (5 bases each). Trimming removed 0 bases at V and 4 bases at J, with 13 bases between. The V gene's germline CDR1 is MNHEY and CDR2 SVGAGI. The CDR3 sequence is 15 residues long. CDR3 nucleotides: TGTGCCAGCAGTTACTCGGGGGACGGGCCTTACGAGCAGTACTTC. Translation gives CASSYSGDGPYEQYF.

Details on this clonotype: A read error may be the cause here, since a much bigger clone is one base away. This rearrangement joins TRBV24-1 to TRBJ2-5, with no clear D. V shed 5 bases and J shed 11 bases, with 14 bases lying between them. The CDR3 loop spans 12 amino acids. Germline CDR1 and CDR2: KGHDR and SFDVKD. CDR3 amino acids: CATSVGSNEQYF. DNA for the CDR3: TGTGCCACCAGTGTAGGATCGAATGAGCAGTACTTC.

The chain uses TRBV2 and TRBJ2-3; 9 positions agree with TRBD2. CDR1 and CDR2 from the germline V gene are SNHLY and FYNNEI. There are 16 residues in the CDR3. V lost 7 bases and J lost 3; bases outside the gene matches: 11. The CDR3 DNA reads as TGTGCCAGCACCGAAAGGATAGCGGGAGTGACAGATACGCAGTATTTT. Encoded protein: CASTERIAGVTDTQYF.

This clonotype was picked up one time. The V call is TRBV6-6, the J call TRBJ2-5; D perhaps matches TRBD1 (6 bases). Germline V gives CDR1 MNHNY, CDR2 SVGAGI (reference sequence). V lost 2 bases and J 11 bases, leaving 18 bases between the germline ends. This CDR3 spans 14 amino acids. In DNA form, the CDR3 reads TGTGCCAGCAGTTACGGTGGGGGCTTGGATGAGCAGTACTTC. Translating gives CASSYGGGLDEQYF.

This chain links TRBV10-3 with TRBJ2-7, with TRBD2 matching 10 bases. The CDR3 has 15 amino acids. Losses at the gene ends were 4 bases for V and 2 bases for J; bases not matched to a gene: 5. Germline-derived CDR1 and CDR2 are ENHRY and SYGVKD. CDR3 region: CAISAGLANAYEQYF. In nucleotides, the CDR3 is TGTGCCATCAGTGCGGGACTAGCGAACGCCTACGAGCAGTACTTC.

Notes on this clonotype: A read error may account for a junction end that differs from germline. CDR3 region: CASSQEDRGPSPLHF. CDR3 bases: TGTGCCAGTAGCCAAGAGGACAGGGGACCCTCACCCCTCCACTTT. The chain recombines TRBV4-2 with TRBJ1-6; TRBD1 matches at 9 bases. CDR1 is LGHNA, CDR2 YNFKEQ, per germline. There are 15 residues in the CDR3.

This clonotype was picked up a small number of times. CDR3 in amino acids: CASSHDRRTEAFF. In DNA form, the CDR3 reads TGTGCCAGCAGTCACGACAGGCGCACTGAAGCTTTCTTT. This rearrangement joins TRBV6-5 to TRBJ1-1, with D possibly TRBD1 on 6 matching bases. The CDR3 is 13 amino acids. Germline V gene lookup returns CDR1 MNHEY and CDR2 SVGAGI. V shed 5 bases and J shed 4 bases, with 11 bases lying between them.

This clonotype appeared a single time. The rearrangement uses TRBV2 and TRBJ2-2, with D perhaps matching TRBD2 (5 bases). From germline, CDR1 is SNHLY and CDR2 FYNNEI. CDR3 length: 13 residues. V gave up 3 bases and J gave up 6 bases, with 8 bases separating them. The CDR3 region has the DNA TGTGCCAGCAGTGATAACGGGGCCGGGGAGCTGTTTTTT. This sequence encodes CASSDNGAGELFF.

V is TRBV6-1 and J is TRBJ1-2, with D perhaps matching TRBD1 (5 bases). The CDR3 has 13 amino acids. CDR1 MNHNS and CDR2 SASEGT come from the germline V gene. Trimming cost V 2 bases and J 13 bases, with 17 bases left between them. Here the CDR3 reads CASSETTGPLSTF. CDR3 bases: TGTGCCAGCAGTGAAACGACGGGACCTCTCTCCACCTTC.

This clonotype has a handful of counts. The chain joins TRBV29-1 to TRBJ2-7; D ambiguous. Germline V gives CDR1 SQVTM, CDR2 ANQGSEA. The CDR3 sequence is 11 residues long. Trimming cost V 4 bases and J 5 bases, with 9 bases left between them. Here the CDR3 DNA reads TGCAGCGTTGTGACCAGCAACGAGCAGTACTTC. As protein: CSVVTSNEQYF.

This clonotype was picked up a small number of times. The chain combines TRBV27 with TRBJ2-5, with D possibly matching TRBD1 (5 bases). V was pared by 1 base and J by 2 bases, with 8 bases between. This CDR3 comprises 14 residues. Germline V gene data show CDR1 as MNHEY and CDR2 as SMNVEV (reference sequence). CDR3 protein: CASSLLDKQETQYF. In DNA, the CDR3 is TGTGCCAGCAGTTTATTGGACAAACAAGAGACCCAGTACTTC.

The sample holds a few counts of this clonotype. The junction departs from germline at one end; a sequencing error may be responsible. The chain has TRBV29-1 and TRBJ1-1; the D gene is possibly TRBD1 (6 bases). The CDR3 is 12 residues long. Germline-derived CDR1 and CDR2 are SQVTM and ANQGSEA. Here the CDR3 DNA reads TGCAGTGTTGACCCACAGGGAGGAGGGGCTTTCTTT. It yields the protein CSVDPQGGGAFF. Using reference TRBV29-1 and TRBJ1-1 for the parts outside the CDR3, the full variable domain is SAVISQKPSRDICQRGTSLTIQCQVDSQVTMMFWYRQQPGQSLTLIATANQGSEATYESGFVIDKFPISRPNLTFSTLTVSNMSPEDSSIYLCSVDPQGGGAFFGQGTRLTVV.

V is TRBV7-9 and J is TRBJ2-3; the D gene is possibly TRBD2 (5 bases). CDR3 length equals 15 residues. The V gene's germline CDR1 is SEHNR and CDR2 FQNEAQ (reference sequence). Trimming cost V 4 bases and J 3 bases, with 14 bases left between them. The CDR3 spells CASSSSRESTDTQYF. CDR3 bases: TGTGCCAGCAGCTCCTCAAGGGAGTCGACAGATACGCAGTATTTT. The variable domain in full, completed from reference TRBV7-9 and TRBJ2-3, reads DTGVSQNPRHKITKRGQNVTFRCDPISEHNRLYWYRQTLGQGPEFLTYFQNEAQLEKSRLLSDRFSAERPKGSFSTLEIQRTEQGDSAMYLCASSSSRESTDTQYFGPGTRLTVL.